This TCR beta chain was profiled in a study of T cell responses to AZD1222 COVID-19 vaccine. Study details: Second-dose groups at about 4 or about 12 weeks were pooled.

Notes on the study in general: Spike-specific TCR breadth and depth were elevated following two AZD1222 doses. Dominant CD4 TCR responses targeted spike regions 160-218 and 743-854. Baseline seropositives among AZD1222 recipients totaled only six or seven.

With respect to this clone: The antigen is unknown.

The germline V gene has CDR1 MGHRA and CDR2 YSYEKL. The CDR3 runs to 13 residues. The V gene lost 5 bases and the J gene lost 4 bases, with 9 bases spanning the gap. Repertoires were generated with immunoSEQ multiplex PCR, while TCRdb's copy carries only in-frame clones and drops some. The data show under 95,000 clones, 80% to 90% seen once. The rearrangement links TRBV4-1 to TRBJ1-5; D ambiguous. The sample was peripheral blood, taken on day 0 of AZD1222 vaccination. This clonotype originated in an adult in good health. The CDR3 loop reads CASSISWNQPQHF. The CDR3 nucleotides read TGCGCCAGCAGCATCTCGTGGAATCAGCCCCAGCATTTT.